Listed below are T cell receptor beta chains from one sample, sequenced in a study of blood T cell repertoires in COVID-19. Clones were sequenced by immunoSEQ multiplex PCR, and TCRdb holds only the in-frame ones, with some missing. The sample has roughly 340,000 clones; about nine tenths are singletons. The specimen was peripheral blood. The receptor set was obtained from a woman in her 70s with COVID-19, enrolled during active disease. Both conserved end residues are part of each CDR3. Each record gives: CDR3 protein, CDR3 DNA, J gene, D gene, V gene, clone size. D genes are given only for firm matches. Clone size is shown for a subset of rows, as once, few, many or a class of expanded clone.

CASSSQAYGYTF	TGTGCCAGCAGTTCACAGGCCTATGGCTACACCTTC	TRBJ1-2	-	TRBV6-6	-
CASSPGLAYEQYF	TGTGCCAGCAGTCCCGGACTAGCTTACGAGCAGTACTTC	TRBJ2-7	TRBD2	TRBV27	-
CASSPTGEISYGYTF	TGTGCCAGCTCACCGACAGGAGAGATCTCGTATGGCTACACCTTC	TRBJ1-2	-	TRBV18	-
CASSQDPGGHQPQHF	TGTGCCAGCAGCCAAGATCCGGGGGGTCATCAGCCCCAGCATTTT	TRBJ1-5	-	TRBV3-1/TRBV3-2	-
CASSVDITNYGYTF	TGTGCCAGCAGCGTTGACATAACCAACTATGGCTACACCTTC	TRBJ1-2	-	TRBV9	-
CASSQDRVAEAFF	TGTGCCAGCAGCCAAGACAGGGTGGCTGAAGCTTTCTTT	TRBJ1-1	-	TRBV3-1/TRBV3-2	-
CASFPGQPYGYTF	TGTGCCAGCTTCCCGGGACAGCCCTATGGCTACACCTTC	TRBJ1-2	TRBD1	TRBV28	-
CATGTRSSDTQYF	TGTGCCACCGGGACTAGGAGTTCAGATACGCAGTATTTT	TRBJ2-3	TRBD2	TRBV24-1	-
CAISPPGLTDTQYF	TGTGCCATCAGCCCTCCGGGACTTACAGATACGCAGTATTTT	TRBJ2-3	-	TRBV10-3	-
CASSLQGIENTEAFF	TGTGCCAGCAGCTTACAGGGTATCGAGAACACTGAAGCTTTCTTT	TRBJ1-1	-	TRBV7-9	-
CASMRSMNTEAFF	TGTGCCAGTATGAGAAGCATGAACACTGAAGCTTTCTTT	TRBJ1-1	-	TRBV2	once
CTTPRGPVDEQFF	TGCACCACCCCTAGAGGGCCTGTGGATGAGCAGTTCTTC	TRBJ2-1	-	TRBV1	-
CASSLQGDYGYTF	TGCGCCAGCAGCTTACAGGGAGACTATGGCTACACCTTC	TRBJ1-2	-	TRBV5-1	-
CASSSGQRNTEAFF	TGTGCCAGCAGCTCGGGACAGCGGAACACTGAAGCTTTCTTT	TRBJ1-1	TRBD1	TRBV7-9	-
CASSYSEEEGYTF	TGTGCCAGCAGTTACTCGGAAGAGGAGGGCTACACCTTC	TRBJ1-2	-	TRBV6-6	-
CASSPSQAEAFF	TGTGCCAGCTCACCATCCCAGGCTGAAGCTTTCTTT	TRBJ1-1	-	TRBV18	-
CAWSPHRTGDGQPQHF	TGTGCCTGGAGTCCCCATCGGACAGGGGACGGTCAGCCCCAGCATTTT	TRBJ1-5	TRBD1	TRBV30	-
CSVLDGTGAYNEQFF	TGCAGCGTTCTCGATGGGACAGGGGCCTACAATGAGCAGTTCTTC	TRBJ2-1	TRBD1	TRBV29-1	-
CASSLGGWRQPQHF	TGTGCCAGCAGTTTAGGGGGGTGGCGTCAGCCCCAGCATTTT	TRBJ1-5	-	TRBV27	-
CASSEQGTWEKLFF	TGTGCCAGCAGTGAACAAGGGACATGGGAAAAACTGTTTTTT	TRBJ1-4	-	TRBV2	-
CASSGLIGQASSGNTIYF	TGTGCCAGCAGCGGACTCATCGGACAGGCAAGCTCTGGAAACACCATATATTTT	TRBJ1-3	TRBD1	TRBV11-2	few
CASSLGLGVYEQYF	TGCGCCAGCAGCTTGGGGTTAGGGGTATACGAGCAGTACTTC	TRBJ2-7	-	TRBV5-1	once
CASRETGDTFF	TGTGCCAGCAGAGAGACAGGGGACACGTTCTTT	TRBJ1-1	TRBD1	TRBV6-1	-
CASSQDSNQPQHF	TGTGCCAGCAGTCAGGATAGCAATCAGCCCCAGCATTTT	TRBJ1-5	-	TRBV2	-
CASSFPPNEQFF	TGTGCCAGCAGCTTCCCCCCGAATGAGCAGTTCTTC	TRBJ2-1	-	TRBV7-3	-
CASRTPPRQGYEQYF	TGTGCCAGCAGGACCCCGCCACGACAGGGATACGAGCAGTACTTC	TRBJ2-7	TRBD1	TRBV2	-
CASSAGLAGPQGTQYF	TGTGCCAGCAGCGCCGGACTAGCGGGGCCCCAGGGGACCCAGTACTTC	TRBJ2-5	TRBD2	TRBV5-4	few
CASREGGAYGYTF	TGTGCCAGCAGGGAAGGGGGCGCCTATGGCTACACCTTC	TRBJ1-2	TRBD1	TRBV28	-
CASSYSTGGAGYTF	TGTGCCAGCAGTTACTCGACAGGGGGCGCGGGCTACACCTTC	TRBJ1-2	TRBD1	TRBV6-5	-
CASSTYRGYNEQFF	TGTGCCAGTAGTACCTACAGGGGTTACAATGAGCAGTTCTTC	TRBJ2-1	TRBD1	TRBV19	-
CASSDSAGNTIYF	TGTGCCAGCTCCGACAGCGCTGGAAACACCATATATTTT	TRBJ1-3	-	TRBV18	-
CASSHPGEQYF	TGCGCCAGCAGCCATCCCGGGGAGCAGTACTTC	TRBJ2-7	-	TRBV4-1	-
CASSLGLTTSGNTIYF	TGCGCCAGCAGCTTGGGACTCACCACCTCTGGAAACACCATATATTTT	TRBJ1-3	-	TRBV5-1	-
CASSFYAVMGQGNNEQFF	TGTGCCAGCAGCTTCTATGCTGTCATGGGACAGGGTAACAATGAGCAGTTCTTC	TRBJ2-1	TRBD1	TRBV7-9	-
CASSSSDSFTLYGYTF	TGTGCCAGCAGCTCCTCCGACAGTTTTACGCTCTATGGCTACACCTTC	TRBJ1-2	-	TRBV11-2	-
CASSHDSSIYEQYF	TGTGCCAGCTCCCATGACAGCTCGATCTACGAGCAGTACTTC	TRBJ2-7	-	TRBV18	-
CASSPARIAGGPDEQFF	TGTGCCAGCAGCCCGGCTCGGATAGCGGGGGGGCCAGATGAGCAGTTCTTC	TRBJ2-1	TRBD2	TRBV11-3	-